The 16 T cell receptor beta chains below were found in one sample sequenced in a study of vaccination effects on CD4 cells after COVID-19. With the ViraFEST assay, the study expanded antigen-specific CD4+ T cells using viral peptide pools, then sequenced them. The culture ran for roughly 10 days before CD4+ T cells were isolated. The vaccine recipients had no prior SARS-CoV-2 infection, with negative nucleocapsid antibodies. The antigens these receptors bind are not known. Libraries were prepared by immunoSEQ multiplex PCR; TCRdb keeps only in-frame clonotypes and omits some of them. Among approximately 44,000 clones listed, roughly 70% were seen once. Source: CD4+ T cells from PBMCs cultured with HCoV-OC43 spike peptides, taken before COVID-19 vaccination. Subset in this sample: HCoV-OC43 spike overlapping peptide pool stimulation. Every receptor here comes from a human donor who received a COVID-19 vaccine.

The CDR3 nucleotides are TGTGCCAGCAGTGAAACCCGGGAGGGTCAGCAGTACTTC. Translation: CASSETREGQQYF. V gene TRBV2 combines with J gene TRBJ2-7, with 8 positions matching TRBD2. There are 13 residues in the CDR3. CDR1 SNHLY and CDR2 FYNNEI come from the germline V gene. With 2 bases clipped from V and 8 bases from J, the junction kept 5 bases outside the gene matches.

V is TRBV28 and J is TRBJ1-4, with 7 bases fitting TRBD1. This CDR3 spans 15 amino acids. Unmatched junction bases numbered 4, after V lost 6 bases and J lost 0 bases. From germline, CDR1 is MDHEN and CDR2 SYDVKM. The CDR3 sequence: CASRGTDATNEKLFF. CDR3 nucleotides: TGTGCCAGCAGAGGGACAGACGCAACTAATGAAAAACTGTTTTTT.

The genes are TRBV6-2 or TRBV6-3 and TRBJ2-1; no clear D gene. V lost 6 bases and J lost 10, with 10 bases in between. Germline CDR1 MNHEY, CDR2 SVGEGT. The CDR3 totals 11 residues. The CDR3: CASSRRSEQFF. Written as DNA, the CDR3 is TGTGCCAGCAGCCGACGGTCGGAGCAGTTCTTC.

The chain recombines TRBV18 with TRBJ2-1; possible D gene TRBD1, 8 bases. Deletions cut 2 bases from V and 10 bases from J, with 18 bases between. CDR1 and CDR2 from the germline V gene are KGHSH and LQKENI. The CDR3 contains 15 residues. The CDR3 DNA reads as TGTGCCAGCTCACCAAGGGGAGGGCGGACAGGGGAGCAGTTCTTC. This encodes CASSPRGGRTGEQFF.

This clone was counted ten times or more. V is TRBV5-5 and J is TRBJ2-1; perhaps D is TRBD1 or TRBD2 (5 bases each). This CDR3 spans 15 amino acids. Trimming took 5 bases from V and 4 from J, leaving 16 bases between them. The germline gives CDR1 SGHKS, CDR2 YYEKEE (reference sequence). For the CDR3, the DNA is TGTGCCAGCAGTCGTGGGCTGGGGGTATACAATGAGCAGTTCTTC. Amino acid sequence: CASSRGLGVYNEQFF.

This clone came up a few times. The chain is built from TRBV6-5 and TRBJ2-7; D gene unclear. Per the germline V gene, CDR1 is MNHEY and CDR2 is SVGAGI. V lost 0 bases and J 6 bases, leaving 18 bases between the germline ends. The CDR3 has 16 residues. The CDR3 spells CASSYSSLGSSPEQYF. The CDR3 region has the DNA TGTGCCAGCAGTTACTCATCCCTGGGCAGTTCCCCCGAGCAGTACTTC.

This clone appeared a few times. The chain uses TRBV27 and TRBJ1-6; 9 bases are a match to TRBD1. V shed 5 bases and J 6 bases; nucleotides not matched to a gene: 8. The germline V gene encodes CDR1 MNHEY and CDR2 SMNVEV (reference sequence). The CDR3 length is 16 residues. The chain's CDR3 is CASSLTGGVRNSPLHF. The CDR3 DNA is TGTGCCAGCAGTCTAACAGGGGGCGTCCGTAATTCACCCCTCCACTTT.

The V call is TRBV7-9, the J call TRBJ2-5, with D uncertain. V was trimmed by 1 base and J by 2 bases, leaving 11 bases between them. Looked up from germline, CDR1 is SEHNR and CDR2 is FQNEAQ (reference sequence). The CDR3 contains 15 residues. CDR3 in amino acids: CASSLGWGPQETQYF. The DNA of the CDR3 is TGTGCCAGCAGCTTAGGTTGGGGTCCTCAAGAGACCCAGTACTTC.

The chain links TRBV7-2 to TRBJ1-2; D might be TRBD1 (6 bases). Between the trimmed V and J ends, which lost 5 bases and 0 bases, there was a span of 10 bases. The CDR3 contains 14 residues. The germline V gene has CDR1 SGHTA and CDR2 FQGNSA. The CDR3 coding sequence is TGTGCCAGCAGCACACAGGGAGCTAACTATGGCTACACCTTC. Protein: CASSTQGANYGYTF.

The CDR3 protein is CASRSGTDDNEQFF. The CDR3 bases are TGCGCCAGCAGGTCCGGGACGGACGACAATGAGCAGTTCTTC. The gene calls are TRBV5-1 and TRBJ2-1; D could derive from TRBD1 or TRBD2 (5 bases each). The CDR3 totals 14 residues. V was clipped by 5 bases and J by 5 bases, with 14 bases between them. Germline lookup yields CDR1 SGHRS and CDR2 YFSETQ.

The V and J genes are TRBV28 and TRBJ2-1; TRBD1 agrees at 7 bases. CDR1 is MDHEN, CDR2 SYDVKM, per germline. With V trimmed by 6 bases and J by 4 bases, 6 bases remained unmatched. CDR3 length: 14 amino acids. The CDR3 here is CASSRDREYNEQFF. Here the CDR3 DNA reads TGTGCCAGCAGCCGAGACAGGGAATACAATGAGCAGTTCTTC. The variable domain in full, completed from reference TRBV28 and TRBJ2-1, reads DVKVTQSSRYLVKRTGEKVFLECVQDMDHENMFWYRQDPGLGLRLIYFSYDVKMKEKGDIPEGYSVSREKKERFSLILESASTNQTSMYLCASSRDREYNEQFFGPGTRLTVL.

The chain is built from TRBV5-1 and TRBJ1-5; a possible D gene is TRBD1 (5 bases). Germline loops: CDR1 SGHRS, CDR2 YFSETQ. The V end lost 0 bases, the J end lost 7 bases, and 11 bases lay between the germline ends. The CDR3 consists of 14 residues. CDR3 coding DNA: TGCGCCAGCAGCTTGGGATCCGGGGGGCAGCCCCAGCATTTT. Amino acids: CASSLGSGGQPQHF.

This chain joins TRBV7-2 and TRBJ2-1, with 8 bases that match TRBD2. The CDR3 runs to 17 residues. Germline assignment: CDR1 SGHTA and CDR2 FQGNSA. V gave up 1 base and J gave up 3 bases; unmatched junction bases: 8. The CDR3, as DNA: TGTGCCAGCAGCTTAGGGGAGGGTCTAGCGGGCTACAATGAGCAGTTCTTC. Protein: CASSLGEGLAGYNEQFF.

The CDR3 DNA is TGTGCCAGCAGCAAAGGACTAGCGCAAGAGACCCAGTACTTC. It is translated as CASSKGLAQETQYF. The gene calls are TRBV9 and TRBJ2-5, with 9 bases matching TRBD2. CDR1 and CDR2 (germline): SGDLS, YYNGEE. The CDR3 length is 14 residues. Unmatched junction bases numbered 3, after V lost 4 bases and J lost 2 bases.

The chain's CDR3 is CASSLPTGTYEQYF. CDR3 DNA sequence: TGTGCCAGCAGTCTCCCGACAGGGACTTACGAGCAGTACTTC. The chain has TRBV6-6 and TRBJ2-7; TRBD1 is a possible D gene (7 bases). V shed 5 bases and J shed 4 bases, with 15 bases lying between them. The CDR3 sequence is 14 residues long. Per germline, CDR1 MNHNY and CDR2 SVGAGI (reference sequence).

The J gene is TRBJ2-1, the V gene TRBV10-2; D may match TRBD1 or TRBD2 (6 bases each). The CDR3 has 17 amino acids. The ends were cut back, 8 bases at V and 5 bases at J, with 25 bases in the middle. CDR1 WSHSY and CDR2 SAAADI come from the germline V gene. DNA of the CDR3: TGCGCCAGCGCTGTCGGCGATTTTTGGGGGGCCGACAATGAGCAGTTCTTC. Translating it yields CASAVGDFWGADNEQFF.